What follows are 8 T cell receptor beta chains derived from one specimen sequenced in a study of read filtering for tumor transcriptome and immune sequencing. This library used around 400 ng RNA and molecular barcoded adaptors spanning alpha/delta and beta/gamma chains. Using its own MiXCR run on the reads, TCRdb lists one record per CDR3 protein. Altogether around 48,000 distinct CDR3 sequences are present, roughly 19% being singletons, with the ten largest covering 15%. The sequencing sample was made of a population of CD138-negative cells sorted from bone marrow. The source is a donor aged 40 or older with multiple myeloma.

On this clonotype: A single base separates this from a much larger clone, so it may be a read error. CDR3 nucleotides: TGCAGCGTTGCCCCCTCGAGAACCGGGGGGCTGTTTTTT. It translates to CSVAPSRTGGLFF. V is TRBV29-1 and J is TRBJ2-2; D perhaps matches TRBD2 (6 bases). Germline lookup yields CDR1 SQVTM and CDR2 ANQGSEA. This CDR3 region has 13 residues.

This CDR3 reads CASSLPPSGRGNEQFF. The CDR3, as DNA: TGTGCCAGCAGCCTCCCCCCCAGCGGGAGGGGAAATGAGCAGTTCTTC. V is TRBV7-2 and J is TRBJ2-1; 10 bases are a match to TRBD2. Germline CDR1 SGHTA, CDR2 FQGNSA. Trimming removed 5 bases from V and 7 bases from J; junction bases left unmatched: 11. CDR3 length: 16 residues.

This clonotype was recorded at least ten times. The chain carries TRBV30 and TRBJ2-7; tentatively, D is TRBD1 or TRBD2 (5 bases each). Trimming left V 1 base short and J 6 bases short, with 10 bases between. In germline, CDR1 is GTSNPN, CDR2 SVGIG (reference sequence). This CDR3 contains 12 residues. CDR3 DNA: TGTGCCTGGAGTGCCGACAGCGGCGAGCAGTACTTC. It encodes CAWSADSGEQYF.

Ten or more counts support this clonotype. This rearrangement joins TRBV7-2 to TRBJ2-2, with D uncertain. In germline, CDR1 is SGHTA, CDR2 FQGNSA. Trimming pared 3 bases from V and 5 bases from J, leaving 10 bases between. The CDR3 loop spans 14 amino acids. In DNA form, the CDR3 reads TGTGCCAGCAGCTTTAAGATGGCGACCGGGGAGCTGTTTTTT. This translates into CASSFKMATGELFF. Filled out from reference TRBV7-2 and TRBJ2-2, the complete variable domain reads GAGVSQSPSNKVTEKGKDVELRCDPISGHTALYWYRQSLGQGLEFLIYFQGNSAPDKSGLPSDRFSAERTGGSVSTLTIQRTQQEDSAVYLCASSFKMATGELFFGEGSRLTVL.

A note on this clonotype: Just one base apart from a much larger clone, this may be a read error. The CDR3 ends on some other residue instead of the conserved phenylalanine or tryptophan, so this is likely a read error. The chain combines TRBV12-3 or TRBV12-4 with TRBJ1-4; D uncertain. This CDR3 has 11 amino acids. Deletions cut 8 bases from V and 4 bases from J, with 5 bases between. The CDR3 nucleotides are TGTGCCAGCGCCCATAATGAAAAACTGTTTTCT. Translating gives CASAHNEKLFS.

Worth noting for this clonotype: A much larger clone lies a single base off, so this may be a read error. The V call is TRBV5-1, the J call TRBJ2-5; D is perhaps TRBD2 (5 bases). Germline V CDR1 and CDR2: SGHRS, YFSETQ. This CDR3 is built from 14 residues. CDR3 amino acids: CASCLESGKETQYF. CDR3 nucleotide sequence: TGCGCCAGCTGCTTGGAATCCGGGAAGGAGACCCAGTACTTC. The full variable domain, in which reference TRBV5-1 and TRBJ2-5 provide the parts outside the CDR3, is KAGVTQTPRYLIKTRGQQVTLSCSPISGHRSVSWYQQTPGQGLQFLFEYFSETQRNKGNFPGRFSGRQFSNSRSEMNVSTLELGDSALYLCASCLESGKETQYFGPGTRLLVL.

This clonotype was observed at least ten times. The junction does not match germline at one end; this may be a read error. The chain carries TRBV30 and TRBJ2-1; the match to TRBD2 covers 7 bases. This CDR3 has 11 amino acids. Germline assignment: CDR1 GTSNPN and CDR2 SVGIG (reference sequence). The CDR3 region has the DNA TGCGGCGCGGGAGCGGACAATGAGCAGTTCTTC. Translated, it gives CGAGADNEQFF.

The table lists this clonotype with many counts. The genes are TRBV5-1 and TRBJ2-3; the D is unclear. V shed 0 bases and J shed 6 bases, with 11 bases lying between them. The CDR3 contains 14 residues. The germline V gene has CDR1 SGHRS and CDR2 YFSETQ. CDR3 bases: TGCGCCAGCAGCTTGGATAGGACCCCGGATACGCAGTATTTT. It yields the protein CASSLDRTPDTQYF.